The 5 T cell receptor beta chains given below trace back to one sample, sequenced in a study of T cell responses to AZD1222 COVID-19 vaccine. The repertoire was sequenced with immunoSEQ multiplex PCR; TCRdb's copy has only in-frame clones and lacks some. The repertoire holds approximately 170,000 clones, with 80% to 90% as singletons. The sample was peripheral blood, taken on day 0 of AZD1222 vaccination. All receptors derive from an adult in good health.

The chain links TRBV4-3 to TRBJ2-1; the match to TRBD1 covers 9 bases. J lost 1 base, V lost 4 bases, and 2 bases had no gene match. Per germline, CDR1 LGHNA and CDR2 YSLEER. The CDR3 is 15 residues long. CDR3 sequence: CASSRTGASYNEQFF. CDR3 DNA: TGCGCCAGCAGCCGGACAGGGGCGTCCTACAATGAGCAGTTCTTC.

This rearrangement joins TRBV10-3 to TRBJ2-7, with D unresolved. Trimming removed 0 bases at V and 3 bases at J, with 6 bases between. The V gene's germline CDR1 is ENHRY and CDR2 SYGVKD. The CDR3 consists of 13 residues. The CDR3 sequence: CAISESGIYEQYF. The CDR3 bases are TGTGCCATCAGTGAGTCAGGGATCTACGAGCAGTACTTC.

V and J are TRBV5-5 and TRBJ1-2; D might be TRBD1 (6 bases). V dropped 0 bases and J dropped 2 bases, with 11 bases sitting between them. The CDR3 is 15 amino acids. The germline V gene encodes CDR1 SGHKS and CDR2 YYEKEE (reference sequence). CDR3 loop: CASSLEGGRNYGYTF. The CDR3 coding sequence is TGTGCCAGCAGCTTGGAGGGGGGAAGAAACTATGGCTACACCTTC.

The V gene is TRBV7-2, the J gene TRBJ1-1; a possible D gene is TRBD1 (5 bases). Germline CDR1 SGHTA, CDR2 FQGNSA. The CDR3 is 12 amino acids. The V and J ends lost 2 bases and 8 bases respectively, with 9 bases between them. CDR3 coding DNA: TGTGCCAGCAGCTTATTCGGGGGGGAAGCTTTCTTT. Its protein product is CASSLFGGEAFF.

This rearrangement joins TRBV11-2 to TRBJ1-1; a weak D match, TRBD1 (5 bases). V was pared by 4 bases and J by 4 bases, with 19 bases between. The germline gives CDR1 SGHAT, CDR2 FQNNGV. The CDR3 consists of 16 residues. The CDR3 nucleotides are TGTGCCAGCAGCTCCCCCGGGCTGGGGCTGGGCACTGAAGCTTTCTTT. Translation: CASSSPGLGLGTEAFF.